This section outlines one TCR beta chain sequence together with its context. In its sample, this clonotype was seen a few times. Its antigen specificity is not known. No base-level quality is on record; no much larger clone is a single base apart. Ficoll-Paque density gradient centrifugation was the method used to isolate PBMCs. V gives up 6 bases and J gives up 4 bases, and the segment between their germline ends measures 15 bases. The germline V gene (reference sequence) supplies CDR1 LNHNV and CDR2 YYDKDF. The CDR3 spans 15 residues, from the cysteine through the phenylalanine. The sequence is cut down to CDR3 DNA, 45 bases in frame from base 1. This entry belongs to a study of T-cell memory formation after mild COVID-19 (dated by TCRdb to about 2021). Context from the whole study: TCR sequence clusters from the two donors were found to be largely donor specific. Longitudinal TCRalpha and TCRbeta repertoire sequencing tracked T-cell clones expanding and contracting after mild COVID-19 in a couple of donors. Two young, previously healthy adult volunteers made up the cohort, one male and one female. The research as a whole found: Contracting CD4+ clones appeared mostly in the CM and EM memory subsets, whereas CD8+ clones were enriched in EMRA. Balanced CD4/CD8 phenotypes were observed for clones contracting from day 15 to 85, whereas a bias towards CD4+ was observed for a second wave of clones expanding from day 15 to 37. Whether the second-wave clones peaking on day 37 were SARS-CoV-2 specific was not confirmed. The study included only two mild cases, and larger cohorts that include severe cases with pre-infection samples were judged to be necessary. Some responding clones were detected in pre-infection memory, suggesting pre-existing cross-reactive memory T cells joined the SARS-CoV-2 response.

Sequencing instrument: Illumina NovaSeq 6000. cDNA libraries for TCRalpha and TCRbeta were prepared by 5'RACE using constant-segment primers, with sample barcodes and unique molecular identifiers added. RNA was extracted from every sample with Trizol reagent. Libraries were amplified in two PCR steps, with a second sample barcode and Illumina TruSeq adapters added in the second step. Libraries were sequenced on an Illumina NovaSeq with 2 x 150 bp paired-end reads. On the authors' methods: The reads were demultiplexed and collapsed into UMI-guided consensus sequences using migec v1.2.7. Using mixcr v2.1.11, UMI consensuses were aligned to TRA and TRB V and J templates and then assembled into clonotypes. A clonotype was counted as expanded or contracted only when both edgeR and NoisET called the clonotype significant, with the noise models trained on biological replicates. For edgeR calls, the thresholds were a false discovery rate-adjusted p below 0.01 and a log2 fold-change of 1. As an exploratory analysis of dynamics, max-normalized trajectories of the 1000 most abundant clonotypes were examined with PCA combined with hierarchical clustering. Each responding clone was given a CD4 or CD8 phenotype based on the CD4+ and CD8+ repertoires, which had been sequenced separately. The public reads were reprocessed in TCRdb via fastp at Q25 and MiXCR, keeping in-frame beta chains. Every entry covers one CDR3 protein and lists the most common genes and DNA from its rows. V and J calls and clone size were set by TCRdb, not the authors. The sample yields around 300,000 distinct CDR3 sequences; approximately 13% were counted once. The ten largest make up over 20% of the sample.

Sequencing used PBMCs or a T cell subset sorted from them (not recorded which). The sequence was obtained from a man between 18 and 35 years old who had mild COVID-19 (a few samples of this study predate the infection). The sample titles of this study are shuffled in the database, so cell type and time point are left out; the donor was told from shared clones. The sequence joins TRBV15 to TRBJ2-2, with the D gene possibly TRBD1 or TRBD2, each one fitting 7 bases. The DNA sequence follows: TGTGCCACCAGTACTATCAGGGGGGGCACCGGGGAGCTGTTTTTT. Its protein is CATSTIRGGTGELFF.